The next 32 T cell receptor beta chains were all read from a single sample in a study of OX40 agonist ivuxolimab in advanced cancers. Profiled with immunoSEQ multiplex PCR; TCRdb holds only in-frame clones, not every one. This sample has 60,000 or so clones, with around 92% found just once. Sequenced here: CD4+ or CD8+ T cells sorted from blood, sampled in a trial of the OX40 agonist ivuxolimab. All receptors derive from an adult with an advanced solid tumor such as melanoma, head and neck, liver or kidney cancer.

The V and J genes are TRBV6-5 and TRBJ2-5; 9 bases are a match to TRBD2. Germline V lookup: CDR1 MNHEY, CDR2 SVGAGI. The CDR3 spans 15 residues. The J segment lost 3 bases and the V segment lost 5 bases, leaving 7 bases of the junction unmatched. The CDR3 loop reads CASSPTSGPKETQYF. CDR3 nucleotide sequence: TGTGCCAGCAGTCCGACTAGCGGTCCTAAAGAGACCCAGTACTTC.

The V and J genes are TRBV30 and TRBJ2-1; 11 nucleotides agree with TRBD2. Germline values: CDR1 GTSNPN, CDR2 SVGIG (reference sequence). CDR3 length: 15 residues. The junction had 3 bases not matched to a gene; V was cut back by 2 bases and J by 3 bases. The DNA for the CDR3 is TGTGCCTGGAGTTGGACTAGCGGGCGCTACAATGAGCAGTTCTTC. Translation: CAWSWTSGRYNEQFF. Using reference TRBV30 and TRBJ2-1 for the parts outside the CDR3, the full variable domain is SQTIHQWPATLVQPVGSPLSLECTVEGTSNPNLYWYRQAAGRGLQLLFYSVGIGQISSEVPQNLSASRPQDRQFILSSKKLLLSDSGFYLCAWSWTSGRYNEQFFGPGTRLTVL.

V gene TRBV28 combines with J gene TRBJ2-3; D not resolved. The CDR3 consists of 15 residues. In germline, CDR1 is MDHEN, CDR2 SYDVKM. V gave up 4 bases and J gave up 6 bases, with 17 bases separating them. In DNA form, the CDR3 reads TGTGCCAGCAGTTCAGGTTTTGCGGCTTGGGATACGCAGTATTTT. This translates into CASSSGFAAWDTQYF.

CDR3 amino acids: CASSLGLALTYNEQFF. The CDR3, as DNA: TGTGCCAGCAGCTTAGGGCTAGCGCTCACCTACAATGAGCAGTTCTTC. The gene calls are TRBV11-3 and TRBJ2-1, with D perhaps matching TRBD2 (6 bases). The V end lost 1 base, the J end lost 2 bases, and 12 bases lay between the germline ends. CDR3 length: 16 amino acids. Germline assignment: CDR1 SGHNT and CDR2 YENEEA.

CDR3 in amino acids: CASSQEGGALVGYTF. The CDR3 coding sequence is TGTGCCAGCAGCCAAGAGGGCGGGGCGCTTGTAGGCTACACCTTC. V and J are TRBV4-2 and TRBJ1-2; a possible D gene is TRBD1 (5 bases). With 0 bases removed from V and 8 bases from J, the gap between germline ends came to 16 bases. Germline V lookup: CDR1 LGHNA, CDR2 YNFKEQ. The CDR3 is 15 residues long.

This clone was found once. In DNA, the CDR3 is TGTGCCAGCAGTTTGGGGCACGGTTATAGACAGCCCCAGCATTTT. It codes for CASSLGHGYRQPQHF. The chain links TRBV28 to TRBJ1-5, with a possible D match to TRBD1 (5 bases). CDR1 is MDHEN and CDR2 is SYDVKM in the germline V gene. The CDR3 contains 15 residues. Trimming took 3 bases from V and 7 from J, leaving 16 bases between them.

The chain combines TRBV9 with TRBJ2-1, with D possibly TRBD1 on 6 matching bases. The ends were cut back, 3 bases at V and 6 bases at J, with 10 bases in the middle. CDR3 size: 13 residues. The germline CDR1 and CDR2 sequences are SGDLS and YYNGEE. This CDR3 reads CASSGRGGNEQFF. The CDR3 nucleotides read TGTGCCAGCAGCGGAAGAGGGGGCAATGAGCAGTTCTTC.

The V and J genes are TRBV2 and TRBJ1-5; D remains ambiguous. This CDR3 comprises 14 residues. Deletions cut 2 bases from V and 4 bases from J, with 9 bases between. Germline V gene lookup returns CDR1 SNHLY and CDR2 FYNNEI. Here the CDR3 DNA reads TGTGCCAGCAGTGAACGGGTTGCAAATCAGCCCCAGCATTTT. Its translation is CASSERVANQPQHF.

This chain links TRBV6-5 with TRBJ1-1; no clear D gene. From germline, CDR1 is MNHEY and CDR2 SVGAGI. CDR3 size: 14 residues. The V gene lost 5 bases and the J gene lost 2 bases, with 12 bases spanning the gap. The CDR3 DNA follows: TGTGCCAGCAGTGACTATGAGGGAAACACTGAAGCTTTCTTT. This encodes CASSDYEGNTEAFF.

This rearrangement joins TRBV10-3 to TRBJ1-5; maybe TRBD1 (6 bases). The CDR3 covers 12 residues. Germline V gene sequence: CDR1 ENHRY, CDR2 SYGVKD. V lost 9 bases and J lost 8, with 14 bases in between. CDR3 in amino acids: CAIGRGSEPQHF. The CDR3 nucleotides are TGTGCCATTGGCAGGGGCTCGGAGCCCCAGCATTTT.

The chain employs TRBV4-3 and TRBJ1-1, with D unresolved. Germline CDR1 reads LGHNA; CDR2 reads YSLEER. Trimming shortened V by 2 bases and J by 0 bases, and 19 bases separated the two germline ends. CDR3 size: 18 residues. CDR3 DNA: TGCGCCAGCAGCCAAACGACATACGACGCCCCCATGAACACTGAAGCTTTCTTT. As protein: CASSQTTYDAPMNTEAFF.

The rearrangement links TRBV28 to TRBJ2-7; D is possibly TRBD1 (5 bases). Germline loops: CDR1 MDHEN, CDR2 SYDVKM. This CDR3 contains 16 residues. V gave up 5 bases and J gave up 0 bases, with 17 bases separating them. DNA of the CDR3: TGTGCCAGCAGTAATAGGGGCTCTTGGAGCTCCTACGAGCAGTACTTC. Translating gives CASSNRGSWSSYEQYF.

The chain is built from TRBV30 and TRBJ2-7; tentative D call: TRBD1 (6 bases). The ends were cut back, 5 bases at V and 4 bases at J, with 9 bases in the middle. The CDR3 has 11 residues. The germline gives CDR1 GTSNPN, CDR2 SVGIG (reference sequence). The CDR3 region has the DNA TGTGCCTGGGACCAGGGGTACGAGCAGTACTTC. Residues: CAWDQGYEQYF.

The chain recombines TRBV6-6 with TRBJ2-7, with a possible D match to TRBD1 (6 bases). Germline V gene sequence: CDR1 MNHNY, CDR2 SVGAGI (reference sequence). V lost 0 bases to trimming and J lost 6 bases, with 9 bases between them. The CDR3 runs to 13 residues. The CDR3 spells CASSYSTGFEQYF. DNA for the CDR3: TGTGCCAGCAGTTACTCGACAGGTTTCGAGCAGTACTTC.

This clone was detected only once. V is TRBV30 and J is TRBJ1-5, with D uncertain. The CDR3 has 14 amino acids. V lost 4 bases to trimming and J lost 8 bases, with 18 bases between them. CDR1 and CDR2 (germline): GTSNPN, SVGIG (reference sequence). CDR3 sequence: CAWNAGAEWEPQHF. The CDR3 DNA reads as TGTGCCTGGAACGCCGGTGCGGAATGGGAGCCCCAGCATTTT.

The CDR3 here is CASSYDTSLYGYTF. CDR3 nucleotide sequence: TGTGCCAGCAGTTACGACACCTCCCTCTATGGCTACACCTTC. This rearrangement joins TRBV6-5 to TRBJ1-2; D ambiguous. Trimming shortened V by 2 bases and J by 4 bases, and 11 bases separated the two germline ends. The germline V gene has CDR1 MNHEY and CDR2 SVGAGI. This CDR3 region has 14 residues.

V is TRBV6-1 and J is TRBJ1-5, with D possibly being TRBD1 (6 bases). The CDR3 has 16 residues. The V end was cut by 4 bases, the J end by 7 bases, with 20 bases between. Germline CDR1 is MNHNS and CDR2 is SASEGT. As DNA, the CDR3 is TGTGCCAGCAGTGGAAGCAGGGGAGGTGGCAGGCAGCCCCAGCATTTT. This sequence encodes CASSGSRGGGRQPQHF.

The CDR3 region has the DNA TGTGCCAGCGGGAGCGGGGGGGCATCTGAGCAGTTCTTC. This translates into CASGSGGASEQFF. The V call is TRBV27, the J call TRBJ2-1; 10 bases match TRBD2. Germline values: CDR1 MNHEY, CDR2 SMNVEV (reference sequence). The CDR3 length is 13 residues. V lost 8 bases and J lost 9; bases outside the gene matches: 7.

The chain couples TRBV7-9 to TRBJ2-1; D ambiguous. Trimming shortened V by 5 bases and J by 8 bases, and 13 bases separated the two germline ends. This CDR3 comprises 13 residues. CDR1 SEHNR and CDR2 FQNEAQ come from the germline V gene (reference sequence). CDR3: CASSLQSYYEQFF. CDR3 DNA sequence: TGTGCCAGCAGCCTACAAAGCTATTATGAGCAGTTCTTC. The entire variable domain, with the rest obtained from reference TRBV7-9 and TRBJ2-1, is as follows: DTGVSQNPRHKITKRGQNVTFRCDPISEHNRLYWYRQTLGQGPEFLTYFQNEAQLEKSRLLSDRFSAERPKGSFSTLEIQRTEQGDSAMYLCASSLQSYYEQFFGPGTRLTVL.

The chain joins TRBV4-2 to TRBJ2-3; D gene ambiguous. There are 12 residues in the CDR3. V lost 0 bases and J 3 bases, leaving 1 base between the germline ends. Germline loops: CDR1 LGHNA, CDR2 YNFKEQ. DNA of the CDR3: TGTGCCAGCAGCCAAGATACAGATACGCAGTATTTT. Amino acids: CASSQDTDTQYF.

This chain joins TRBV6-6 and TRBJ2-7; D is perhaps TRBD2 (5 bases). The CDR3 is 13 residues long. The germline gives CDR1 MNHNY, CDR2 SVGAGI (reference sequence). Trimming pared 6 bases from V and 3 bases from J, leaving 12 bases between. The CDR3 reads CASSPGNYYEQYF. CDR3 bases: TGTGCCAGCAGCCCCGGGAACTACTACGAGCAGTACTTC.

The gene calls are TRBV4-1 and TRBJ1-2; TRBD1 agrees at 7 bases. The CDR3 is 16 residues long. Losses at the gene ends were 4 bases for V and 4 bases for J; bases not matched to a gene: 12. Per the germline V gene, CDR1 is MGHRA and CDR2 is YSYEKL. The CDR3 region has the DNA TGCGCCAGCAGCCCGGACAGGAAAAAAGGCTCCTATGGCTACACCTTC. Protein product: CASSPDRKKGSYGYTF.

The V call is TRBV4-3, the J call TRBJ2-7; TRBD1 aligns across 7 bases. The V gene's germline CDR1 is LGHNA and CDR2 YSLEER. CDR3 length equals 16 residues. The V and J ends lost 0 bases and 0 bases, in that order; junction bases with no gene match: 5. In DNA form, the CDR3 reads TGCGCCAGCAGCCAAGACAATAGGGACAGCTCCTACGAGCAGTACTTC. It is translated as CASSQDNRDSSYEQYF.

Worth noting for this clone: This sample includes further DNA sequences coding for the same CDR3. The genes are TRBV27 and TRBJ2-3, with no clear D. Trimming stripped 1 base from V and 3 bases from J, with 5 bases between. Germline CDR1 reads MNHEY; CDR2 reads SMNVEV (reference sequence). The CDR3 sequence is 13 residues long. CDR3 residues: CASSLFGTDTQYF. CDR3 DNA sequence: TGTGCCAGCAGTTTATTCGGGACAGATACGCAGTATTTT.

The chain combines TRBV15 with TRBJ1-1; D possibly corresponds to TRBD1 (5 bases). Germline lookup yields CDR1 LNHNV and CDR2 YYDKDF (reference sequence). This CDR3 comprises 16 residues. Trimming shortened V by 1 base and J by 1 base, and 13 bases separated the two germline ends. CDR3 loop: CATSRAGGDTNTEAFF. In DNA, the CDR3 is TGTGCCACCAGCAGAGCCGGGGGGGATACGAACACTGAAGCTTTCTTT.

V usage is TRBV28 and J usage is TRBJ2-1; D unclear. The germline V gene has CDR1 MDHEN and CDR2 SYDVKM. The V end was cut by 9 bases, the J end by 7 bases, with 16 bases between. This CDR3 has 13 amino acids. As DNA, the CDR3 is TGTGCCAGTCGAAGGGCTAGTTGGAATGAGCAGTTCTTC. Translating it yields CASRRASWNEQFF.

The chain combines TRBV2 with TRBJ2-1; possible D gene TRBD1, 5 bases. The CDR3 has 16 residues. Germline loops: CDR1 SNHLY, CDR2 FYNNEI. V dropped 2 bases and J dropped 4 bases, with 15 bases sitting between them. This chain's CDR3 is CASSEWGQGMYNEQFF. The CDR3, as DNA: TGTGCCAGCAGTGAATGGGGCCAGGGTATGTACAATGAGCAGTTCTTC.

This sequence joins TRBV6-6 and TRBJ1-1; D unresolved. This CDR3 comprises 10 residues. With 8 bases removed from V and 9 bases from J, the gap between germline ends came to 10 bases. CDR1 and CDR2 (germline): MNHNY, SVGAGI (reference sequence). The CDR3 DNA reads as TGTGCCAGCGGTTCAACCCAAGCTTTCTTT. It is translated as CASGSTQAFF.

The rearrangement joins TRBV9 to TRBJ2-5; D is ambiguous. V was trimmed by 0 bases and J by 5 bases, leaving 8 bases between them. The CDR3 is 13 residues long. Germline V gives CDR1 SGDLS, CDR2 YYNGEE. In DNA, the CDR3 is TGTGCCAGCAGCGTAGGAGGTATGGAGACCCAGTACTTC. Translated, it gives CASSVGGMETQYF.

DNA of the CDR3: TGTGCCACCAGCCCGGGGACCGTTTCAATTCAGCCCCAGCATTTT. Translating it yields CATSPGTVSIQPQHF. This chain joins TRBV15 and TRBJ1-5, with D perhaps matching TRBD1 (5 bases). V dropped 5 bases and J dropped 6 bases, with 17 bases sitting between them. From germline, CDR1 is LNHNV and CDR2 YYDKDF (reference sequence). CDR3 length: 15 amino acids.

This rearrangement joins TRBV28 to TRBJ2-1; D uncertain. Germline V gene data show CDR1 as MDHEN and CDR2 as SYDVKM. The V and J ends lost 5 bases and 2 bases respectively, with 1 base between them. This CDR3 comprises 11 residues. CDR3 nucleotide sequence: TGTGCCAGCAGTCCCTACAATGAGCAGTTCTTC. Translated: CASSPYNEQFF.

This sequence joins TRBV28 and TRBJ2-2; the D is unclear. The CDR3 is 13 amino acids. V lost 9 bases to trimming and J lost 2 bases, with 10 bases between them. The germline V gene encodes CDR1 MDHEN and CDR2 SYDVKM. CDR3 residues: CASTGLNTGELFF. The DNA for the CDR3 is TGTGCCAGTACGGGCCTAAACACCGGGGAGCTGTTTTTT.